The rows below give T cell receptor beta chains drawn from one sample of a study of a mutant IDH1 vaccine in newly diagnosed glioma. Assay: immunoSEQ multiplex PCR; the TCRdb copy retains only in-frame clones and omits some. The sample yields tens of thousands of clones, more than 75% seen once. No antigen has been identified for these receptors. The sequences come from PBMCs, collected from a glioma patient whose treatment included an IDH1 peptide vaccine. These receptors came from a man under 40 with glioma. The conserved cysteine and the conserved F or W are not part of the CDR3 here. D genes are given only for firm matches.

d_call j_call v_call cdr3_aa
NA TRBJ1-1 TRBV5-6 ASLMRGGNTEAF
NA TRBJ1-1 TRBV5-1 ASSSSTANTEAF
NA TRBJ2-2 TRBV11-2 ASSGNSAANTGELF
NA TRBJ1-1 TRBV5-1 ASSLDGANTEAF
NA TRBJ2-1 TRBV5-1 ASSLLEIYNEQF
NA TRBJ2-7 TRBV11-2 ASSLGSLTYEQY
TRBD2 TRBJ2-1 TRBV5-1 ASSLASEAGPPYNEQF
NA TRBJ2-3 TRBV6-4 ASSDVDGRTDTQY
TRBD2 TRBJ2-2 TRBV30 AWSRYRGLAGVDTGELF
TRBD2 TRBJ2-3 TRBV5-4 ASSLRAGSTDTQY
TRBD1 TRBJ1-1 TRBV30 AWSSTGGRTEAF
NA TRBJ1-3 TRBV9 ASSVGGGASGNTIY
NA TRBJ2-2 TRBV5-4 ASSLVRDKPYTGELF
NA TRBJ2-7 TRBV19 ASSVTGGSYEQY
TRBD1 TRBJ2-1 TRBV5-4 ASSLTGARGNEQF
TRBD1 TRBJ1-2 TRBV5-1 ASSLGGTGANYGYT
NA TRBJ2-1 TRBV2 ASSGDLLVTYNEQF
NA TRBJ1-4 TRBV5-1 ASSRGFNEKLF
NA TRBJ1-3 TRBV11-3 ASSTGSGNTIY
NA TRBJ1-4 TRBV9 ASSVGGGTNEKLF
NA TRBJ1-5 TRBV6-1 ASSRVPQPQH
NA TRBJ1-1 TRBV20-1 SALSSLPN
TRBD1 TRBJ1-2 TRBV6-5 ASSYVQGASGYT
NA TRBJ1-1 TRBV19 ASSILPSRDPTEAF
NA TRBJ2-7 TRBV4-2 ASSQQTGYEQY
NA TRBJ1-5 TRBV4-1 ASSLQDGNQPQH
NA TRBJ2-5 TRBV6-4 ATRDTQETQY
TRBD2 TRBJ2-7 TRBV5-1 ASSPVAGTPYEQY
TRBD2 TRBJ2-2 TRBV4-2 ASSQREDTGELF
NA TRBJ1-2 TRBV20-1 SAGQSYGYT
NA TRBJ2-7 TRBV18 ASSPPGKMGYEQY
NA TRBJ2-7 TRBV6-5 ASRRTSNYEQY
NA TRBJ2-7 TRBV5-6 ASSRPGYSYEQY
NA TRBJ2-7 TRBV5-4 ASTPGLAAYEQY
NA TRBJ1-2 TRBV6-5 ASSYLSTGNYGYT
TRBD2 TRBJ2-2 TRBV19 ASSSTSGTGELF
NA TRBJ1-2 TRBV11-2 ASSLDALLRGYT
TRBD1 TRBJ2-3 TRBV5-1 ASSGGTGAWGSTDTQY
NA TRBJ2-3 TRBV10-3 AISEYRSSTDTQY
NA TRBJ2-1 TRBV18 ASSPSSGEQF
NA TRBJ1-1 TRBV14 ASSLLLSMVNTEAF
TRBD1 TRBJ1-2 TRBV27 ASLPQGQGLRGYT
NA TRBJ1-1 TRBV30 AYETSPGTEAF
NA TRBJ1-5 TRBV5-5 ASSLRTSNQPQH
NA TRBJ1-5 TRBV2 ASMAEGRQPQH
NA TRBJ1-1 TRBV6-1 ASCGQREAF
TRBD2 TRBJ2-5 TRBV14 ASSQDWGTIQETQY
NA TRBJ2-6 TRBV14 ASSPGSGANVLT
NA TRBJ2-5 TRBV7-2 ASSPRRSASQY
TRBD2 TRBJ2-1 TRBV9 ASSVEQAGVGGEQF
TRBD2 TRBJ2-2 TRBV7-2 ASSLVLVAGGPGELF
NA TRBJ1-4 TRBV7-9 ASSPWDPEGEKLF
TRBD2 TRBJ2-1 TRBV29-1 SVGLAGVSYNEQF
NA TRBJ1-2 TRBV5-4 ASSADRAGYT
NA TRBJ2-1 TRBV12-5 ASGWDSSGEQF
NA TRBJ1-5 TRBV7-2 ASSSPGQPQH
NA TRBJ1-5 TRBV5-1 ASSLQGGNQPQH
NA TRBJ2-3 TRBV19 ASSIGAGADTQY
NA TRBJ2-6 TRBV30 AWSVQGSGANVLT